This T cell receptor (beta chain) is from a study of CD8+ T cells in alopecia areata. It was cDNA, reverse transcribed from extracted RNA, that served as the sequencing template. TCRdb's copy holds only in-frame clones and misses some; the assay was immunoSEQ multiplex PCR. The top ten hold roughly 22% of the sample, which has some 58,000 clones, about 45% seen once. Germline loops: CDR1 SQVTM, CDR2 ANQGSEA. V was cut by 3 bases and J by 6 bases, with 17 bases left in between. This CDR3 is 14 amino acids long. Treatment denoted: oral pan-JAK inhibitor, 5-10 mg twice daily. The chain combines TRBV29-1 with TRBJ1-2; no clear D. The sequencing used CD8+ T cells sorted from blood, collected at approximately week 36, from a patient treated with tofacitinib. This TCR was recovered from a human donor with alopecia areata. As DNA, the CDR3 is TGCAGCGTTGAGGGGTTTAGGAGAGCTGATGGCTACACCTTC. Protein: CSVEGFRRADGYTF.